This entry features one TCR beta chain sequence. As yet, its antigen is unknown. This specimen comes from a study of cytomegalovirus exposure and HLA in healthy donors. PCR employed 60 Vbeta and 13 Jbeta primers. The table came from immunoSEQ multiplex PCR; TCRdb's copy has only in-frame clones and leaves some out. The sample includes about 140,000 clones, more than 70% of them seen just once. The V gene lost 3 bases and the J gene lost 0 bases, with 12 bases spanning the gap. CDR1 is LGHNA, CDR2 YSLEER, per germline. The CDR3 runs 15 residues. Study findings and constraints: It was likely that a cluster of highly shared sequence variants was a sequencing artifact. Productive rates of about 90% or about 30% were seen for most TCR beta V segments in an earlier analysis. It was in a later analysis that TCR association rates were seen to vary by HLA locus, highest for DRB1 and lowest for HLA-C.

The chain combines TRBV4-3 with TRBJ2-7, with D perhaps matching TRBD1 (6 bases). The sample was PBMCs. The TCR sequence derives from a male donor in good health and CMV-seronegative. CDR3: CASSHAGVGSYEQYF. For the CDR3, the DNA is TGCGCCAGCAGCCACGCAGGGGTGGGCTCCTACGAGCAGTACTTC.